The 5 T cell receptor beta chains below come from one sample, sequenced in a study of T cell repertoires in cytomegalovirus infection. TCRdb redid the calling of the reads with MiXCR, one entry per CDR3 protein. The sample records about 770,000 distinct CDR3 sequences, around 29% being singletons. These receptors have no identified antigens. The sample consisted of cultured CD8+ T cells from PBMCs, taken from culture after CMV antigen stimulation. The receptors come from a human donor in good health (CMV status not recorded). Some clones in this sample may be carry-over from other donors' samples.

The V call is TRBV6-5, the J call TRBJ2-7, with D possibly being TRBD2 (6 bases). The CDR3 totals 13 residues. The germline gives CDR1 MNHEY, CDR2 SVGAGI. V was clipped by 5 bases and J by 3 bases, with 11 bases between them. The CDR3 coding sequence is TGTGCCAGCAGTCCCGGGACTCACTACGAGCAGTACGTC. This gives the protein CASSPGTHYEQYV.

This clonotype was seen more than once but under ten times. The rearrangement uses TRBV27 and TRBJ1-1; a weak D match, TRBD1 (5 bases). Germline CDR1 MNHEY, CDR2 SMNVEV (reference sequence). Trimming left V 2 bases short and J 1 base short, with 20 bases between. This CDR3 is built from 18 residues. The CDR3 reads CASSLGQGTFPGNTEAFF. The CDR3 DNA follows: TGTGCCAGCAGTTTAGGGCAGGGTACCTTTCCCGGGAACACTGAAGCTTTCTTT.

The rearrangement links TRBV7-9 to TRBJ2-6; D perhaps matches TRBD1 (5 bases). Trimming took 5 bases from V and 0 from J, leaving 20 bases between them. The CDR3 contains 19 residues. Germline CDR1 and CDR2: SEHNR and FQNEAQ (reference sequence). CDR3 nucleotide sequence: TGTGCCAGCAGCGATAGATCAAGGGGCCACCTCTCTGGGGCCAACGTCCTGACTTTC. Protein sequence: CASSDRSRGHLSGANVLTF.

This clonotype was seen only a few times. The chain uses TRBV19 and TRBJ1-1; 7 bases map to TRBD1. The CDR3 extends over 15 amino acids. Germline assignment: CDR1 LNHDA and CDR2 SQIVND (reference sequence). J gave up 4 bases and V 6 bases, and 11 bases lay outside the gene matches. The CDR3 bases are TGTGCCAGTAGCACAAACAGGGGAGGCGGCACTGAAGCTTTCTTT. The encoded protein is CASSTNRGGGTEAFF.

This clonotype was detected a few times. In DNA, the CDR3 is TGTGCCAGCAGTTACTCGAACCGGTATGGCTACACCTTC. Its translation: CASSYSNRYGYTF. This chain joins TRBV6-5 and TRBJ1-2; D remains ambiguous. This CDR3 comprises 13 residues. Germline assignment: CDR1 MNHEY and CDR2 SVGAGI. Trimming took 0 bases from V and 5 from J, leaving 7 bases between them.